This T cell receptor beta chain was recovered during a study of cytomegalovirus exposure and HLA in healthy donors. The germline gives CDR1 MGHDK, CDR2 SYGVNS. V was shortened by 0 bases and J by 3 bases, with 17 bases between the two germline ends. The CDR3 has 17 amino acids. The PCR ran on 60 Vbeta and 13 Jbeta primers. Sequenced by immunoSEQ multiplex PCR; TCRdb stores in-frame clones only, minus some. The table lists approximately 200,000 clones, about 83% of them singletons. On this clone itself: Its target is not known.

Overall study results and limits: In presence/absence analyses, roughly uniform sequencing depth across donors was assumed. TCR beta V- and J-gene trimming was later associated with a missense DCLRE1C variant.

The chain is built from TRBV25-1 and TRBJ1-1; D gene uncertain. The sample was PBMCs. This TCR was sampled from a girl aged 5-17 years in good health and CMV-seronegative. The CDR3 DNA sequence: TGTGCCAGCAGTGAATACATGGGGAGCTTTGGGGACACTGAAGCTTTCTTT. Translated: CASSEYMGSFGDTEAFF.